This T cell receptor (beta chain) originates from a study of cytomegalovirus exposure and HLA in healthy donors. Study-level information: There were 90 million to 130 million unique TCR beta sequences, drawn from about 180 million T cells, in an earlier analysis. Whole-study results and caveats: Association of a missense DCLRE1C variant with TCR beta V- and J-gene trimming was reported in a later analysis. It was in a later analysis that TCR association rates were seen to vary by HLA locus, highest for DRB1 and lowest for HLA-C.

The V and J ends lost 3 bases and 3 bases, in that order; junction bases with no gene match: 4. There are 15 residues in the CDR3. Germline CDR1 reads MDHEN; CDR2 reads SYDVKM. The PCR ran on 60 Vbeta and 13 Jbeta primers. Sequencing was performed with immunoSEQ multiplex PCR; in TCRdb, only in-frame clones are kept and a portion is missing. The sample consists of 55,000 to 80,000 clones, 75% of them appearing once. On this clone itself: No antigen is known for it.

This chain uses TRBV28 with TRBJ2-7, with 11 nucleotides matching TRBD2. This TCR derives from a man in his 70s in good health and CMV-seronegative. Sequences were obtained from PBMCs. CDR3 loop: CASSFGSGRVYEQYF. DNA for the CDR3: TGTGCCAGCAGTTTCGGTAGCGGGAGGGTCTACGAGCAGTACTTC.